This entry features one TCR beta chain sequence. This specimen comes from a study of T cell responses to AZD1222 COVID-19 vaccine. Germline CDR1 is SNHLY and CDR2 is FYNNEI. The CDR3 loop spans 15 amino acids. Trimming removed 6 bases at V and 4 bases at J, with 18 bases between. The method was immunoSEQ multiplex PCR; TCRdb's version includes in-frame clones alone and lacks a portion of them. The data contain approximately 260,000 clones, approximately 95% of them singletons. The source was peripheral blood, collected on day 0 of AZD1222 vaccination. The source is an adult in good health. The chain employs TRBV2 and TRBJ1-2, with D maybe TRBD1 (5 bases). The CDR3 loop reads CASSEVVGVGYGYTF. The CDR3 DNA reads TGTGCCAGCAGCGAGGTCGTGGGGGTAGGCTATGGCTACACCTTC.